This T cell receptor (beta chain) was identified in a study of cytomegalovirus exposure and HLA in healthy donors. Germline V gene lookup returns CDR1 SEHNR and CDR2 FQNEAQ (reference sequence). The CDR3 has 18 amino acids. Trimming took 5 bases from V and 3 from J; bases not matched to a gene: 16. Whole-study results and caveats: In a later analysis, across HLA loci, associated TCR counts were highest for DRB1, lowest for HLA-C. It was approximately 160 TCR beta chains that were listed as cytomegalovirus-associated. Highly shared sequence variants in one cluster were likely a sequencing artifact.

Worth noting for this clone: As yet, its antigen is unknown.

Vbeta (60) and Jbeta (13) primers were used in the PCR. Sequenced by immunoSEQ multiplex PCR; TCRdb stores in-frame clones only, minus some. The data hold about 180,000 clones, with about 80% observed a single time. This TCR came from a woman aged 50 to 60 in good health and CMV-seronegative. The sample consisted of PBMCs. J is TRBJ1-1 and V is TRBV7-9; 9 bases fit TRBD1. CDR3 protein: CASSAGQGLTTKDTEAFF. CDR3 coding DNA: TGTGCCAGCAGCGCCGGACAGGGGTTGACAACAAAAGACACTGAAGCTTTCTTT.